These 26 T cell receptor beta chains share one sample of origin, sequenced in a study of blood T cell repertoires in COVID-19. Sequencing used immunoSEQ multiplex PCR; TCRdb keeps in-frame clones, though not all of them. The table has some 120,000 clones, about 83% seen once. The source material was peripheral blood. The receptors were sampled from a human donor in a cohort sampled during active COVID-19.

This clone was seen just once. The V and J genes are TRBV3-1 (or the pseudogene TRBV3-2) and TRBJ2-3, with 8 bases matching TRBD1. The germline V gene has CDR1 LGHDT and CDR2 YNNKEL (reference sequence). CDR3 size: 16 residues. V shed 4 bases, J shed 0 bases, and the junction held 6 bases outside the gene matches. In nucleotides, the CDR3 is TGTGCCAGCAGCCCGGCCGGACAGGGAAGCACAGATACGCAGTATTTT. Translating it yields CASSPAGQGSTDTQYF.

The chain combines TRBV6-5 with TRBJ2-7; D is unresolved. Germline V gene lookup returns CDR1 MNHEY and CDR2 SVGAGI. V was clipped by 6 bases and J by 2 bases, with 8 bases between them. The CDR3 loop spans 12 amino acids. DNA of the CDR3: TGTGCCAGCAGAAATGAGGCCTACGAGCAGTACTTC. Translated, it gives CASRNEAYEQYF.

This clone was detected only a few times. The sample carries other DNA sequences with the same CDR3. The chain links TRBV5-1 to TRBJ1-2; D gene ambiguous. This CDR3 region has 12 residues. Trimming removed 0 bases from V and 8 bases from J, with 8 bases in between. CDR1 and CDR2 from the germline V gene are SGHRS and YFSETQ. The CDR3 coding sequence is TGCGCCAGCAGCTTGGATGGTGGCGGCTACACCTTC. This translates into CASSLDGGGYTF.

This clone has only one observation. This chain links TRBV29-1 with TRBJ1-3; maybe TRBD1 (6 bases). V dropped 0 bases and J dropped 4 bases, with 7 bases sitting between them. The CDR3 has 13 amino acids. Germline V CDR1 and CDR2: SQVTM, ANQGSEA. In DNA, the CDR3 is TGCAGCGTTGAAGATCAGGGGGGAAACACCATATATTTT. This translates into CSVEDQGGNTIYF.

The rearrangement joins TRBV7-6 to TRBJ1-1; the D gene is possibly TRBD1 (5 bases). The CDR3 totals 15 residues. V lost 2 bases and J lost 4, with 14 bases in between. In germline, CDR1 is SGHVS, CDR2 FNYEAQ. The CDR3 is CASSLTPGEATEAFF. In DNA form, the CDR3 reads TGTGCCAGCAGCTTAACCCCGGGGGAGGCCACTGAAGCTTTCTTT.

The gene calls are TRBV19 and TRBJ1-6; no clear D. Deletions cut 5 bases from V and 14 bases from J, with 13 bases between. The CDR3 covers 12 residues. CDR1 is LNHDA, CDR2 SQIVND, per germline (reference sequence). CDR3 protein: CASSVPGATLHF. As DNA, the CDR3 is TGTGCCAGTAGTGTCCCCGGAGCGACCCTCCACTTT. The full variable domain, with the rest looked up from reference TRBV19 and TRBJ1-6, is DGGITQSPKYLFRKEGQNVTLSCEQNLNHDAMYWYRQDPGQGLRLIYYSQIVNDFQKGDIAEGYSVSREKKESFPLTVTSAQKNPTAFYLCASSVPGATLHFGNGTRLTVT.

Only one count was recorded for this clone. The CDR3 loop is CASTLGQGWETQYF. As DNA, the CDR3 is TGTGCCAGCACCTTAGGACAGGGCTGGGAGACCCAGTACTTC. The chain links TRBV6-5 to TRBJ2-5; TRBD1 matches 8 bases. V lost 7 bases, J lost 5 bases, and 9 bases stayed unmatched. Germline-derived CDR1 and CDR2 are MNHEY and SVGAGI. The length of the CDR3 is 14 residues.

Only a few counts were recorded for this clone. The chain uses TRBV6-4 and TRBJ1-2; TRBD1 aligns across 7 bases. Germline CDR1 MRHNA, CDR2 SNTAGT. The CDR3 covers 15 residues. The trim removed 2 bases at V and 4 bases at J, leaving 7 bases unmatched. The CDR3 spells CASSDRPGTVYGYTF. Here the CDR3 DNA reads TGTGCCAGCAGTGACCGTCCCGGGACAGTCTATGGCTACACCTTC.

This clone has a handful of counts. Other DNA variants within this sample encode the same CDR3. The gene calls are TRBV4-2 and TRBJ1-1; D ambiguous. V dropped 0 bases and J dropped 1 base, with 6 bases sitting between them. The CDR3 is 14 residues long. CDR1 and CDR2 from the germline V gene are LGHNA and YNFKEQ. The CDR3 bases are TGTGCCAGCAGCCAAGATCTATGGAACACTGAAGCTTTCTTT. This translates into CASSQDLWNTEAFF.

This clone was counted once. The CDR3 DNA reads TGTGCCAGCAGCTTAGGCCGGGGGATGGGGACTGAAGCTTTCTTT. Translation: CASSLGRGMGTEAFF. The genes are TRBV13 and TRBJ1-1, with a tentative D call TRBD1 (5 bases). Germline CDR1 is PRHDT and CDR2 is FYEKMQ (reference sequence). CDR3 length equals 15 residues. V lost 0 bases and J 5 bases, leaving 13 bases between the germline ends.

The J gene is TRBJ2-7, the V gene TRBV21-1; the table's D call, TRBD2, was not checked against the DNA. TRBV21-1 is labeled a pseudogene. The CDR3 length is 20 residues. This CDR3 reads CASSIKAGLTFSSTSYEQYF. DNA for the CDR3: TGTGCCAGCTCGATCAAGGCGGGACTAACCTTCTCATCGACCTCCTACGAGCAGTACTTC.

V is TRBV7-2 and J is TRBJ2-7; TRBD1 matches 8 bases. Germline V gives CDR1 SGHTA, CDR2 FQGNSA. J was trimmed by 3 bases and V by 4 bases; bases with no gene match: 5. The CDR3 is 14 amino acids. The CDR3 DNA sequence: TGTGCCAGCAGCTACCGGACAGGGAACTACGAGCAGTACTTC. Translating it yields CASSYRTGNYEQYF.

The chain couples TRBV29-1 to TRBJ2-2; D may be TRBD1 (6 bases). Germline loops: CDR1 SQVTM, CDR2 ANQGSEA. Trimming shortened V by 7 bases and J by 5 bases, and 17 bases separated the two germline ends. The CDR3 is made up of 14 amino acids. The DNA of the CDR3 is TGCAGCGCTGTGACAGGCGAGTTAACCGGGGAGCTGTTTTTT. Its translation is CSAVTGELTGELFF.

The gene calls are TRBV10-3 and TRBJ1-1; 8 bases are a match to TRBD1. Germline CDR1 is ENHRY and CDR2 is SYGVKD. J lost 12 bases, V lost 2 bases, and 5 bases had no gene match. The CDR3 consists of 12 residues. The chain's CDR3 is CAISEGQGISFF. DNA of the CDR3: TGTGCCATCAGTGAGGGACAGGGAATATCTTTCTTT.

The V gene is TRBV5-4, the J gene TRBJ2-5, with 11 bases identical to TRBD2. Germline lookup yields CDR1 SGHNT and CDR2 YYREEE (reference sequence). After removal of 3 bases from V and 3 bases from J, the junction contained 7 bases not matched to a gene. The CDR3 length is 16 residues. The CDR3 spells CASSSMTSGAEETQYF. DNA of the CDR3: TGTGCCAGCAGCTCCATGACTAGCGGGGCAGAAGAGACCCAGTACTTC.

The chain carries TRBV6-5 and TRBJ1-1; D possibly corresponds to TRBD1 (5 bases). V lost 4 bases to trimming and J lost 11 bases, with 17 bases between them. Germline assignment: CDR1 MNHEY and CDR2 SVGAGI. The CDR3 loop spans 13 amino acids. The DNA for the CDR3 is TGTGCCAGCAGTTCCGGGACTCCCGGTCGGGCTTTCTTT. Encoded protein: CASSSGTPGRAFF.

This clone was found once. The chain recombines TRBV6-6 with TRBJ2-3; 7 nucleotides line up with TRBD2. V lost 2 bases to trimming and J lost 6 bases; unmatched junction nucleotides: 11. CDR1 is MNHNY and CDR2 is SVGAGI in the germline V gene (reference sequence). The CDR3 runs 16 residues. For the CDR3, the DNA is TGTGCCAGCAGTTACAATGGCCTAGCGGTATCTGATACGCAGTATTTT. It yields the protein CASSYNGLAVSDTQYF.

The chain has TRBV24-1 and TRBJ2-3, with 8 positions matching TRBD1. The CDR3 totals 16 residues. The V and J ends lost 5 bases and 4 bases, in that order; junction bases with no gene match: 10. Germline-derived CDR1 and CDR2 are KGHDR and SFDVKD. CDR3 amino acids: CATSGPPGQVADTQYF. The CDR3, as DNA: TGTGCCACCAGTGGACCACCGGGACAGGTGGCAGATACGCAGTATTTT.

V usage is TRBV11-1 and J usage is TRBJ1-1; D is possibly TRBD1 (5 bases). Germline CDR1 reads SGHAT; CDR2 reads FQDESV (reference sequence). The CDR3 has 15 residues. Trimming cost V 5 bases and J 4 bases, with 17 bases left between them. The DNA of the CDR3 is TGTGCCAGCAGCCCGGGGACGGAGGGATCCACTGAAGCTTTCTTT. Protein sequence: CASSPGTEGSTEAFF.

The rearrangement uses TRBV18 and TRBJ2-7, with D maybe TRBD2 (6 bases). CDR1 and CDR2 from the germline V gene are KGHSH and LQKENI. The CDR3 runs 16 residues. Trimming took off 3 bases at V and 3 bases at J, with 18 bases between the two ends. CDR3 in amino acids: CASSPQEGLHYYEQYF. The CDR3 DNA reads TGTGCCAGCTCACCTCAGGAGGGTCTTCATTACTACGAGCAGTACTTC. Full variable domain (outside the CDR3, taken from reference TRBV18 and TRBJ2-7): NAGVMQNPRHLVRRRGQEARLRCSPMKGHSHVYWYRQLPEEGLKFMVYLQKENIIDESGMPKERFSAEFPKEGPSILRIQQVVRGDSAAYFCASSPQEGLHYYEQYFGPGTRLTVT.

The chain links TRBV4-1 to TRBJ1-2; unclear D gene. The V gene lost 4 bases and the J gene lost 4 bases, with 13 bases spanning the gap. Germline V gives CDR1 MGHRA, CDR2 YSYEKL. The CDR3 has 14 residues. The CDR3 sequence is CASSLRGEVYGYTF. The DNA of the CDR3 is TGCGCCAGCAGCCTACGTGGGGAGGTCTATGGCTACACCTTC.

This rearrangement joins TRBV2 to TRBJ2-3, with 11 bases lining up with TRBD2. The CDR3 spans 17 residues. The ends lost 1 base at V and 3 bases at J; junction bases unmatched: 6. Germline-derived CDR1 and CDR2 are SNHLY and FYNNEI. In nucleotides, the CDR3 is TGTGCCAGCAGTGAAGATAGCGGGGGGGCCGGGACAGATACGCAGTATTTT. This sequence encodes CASSEDSGGAGTDTQYF.

This clone showed up just once. The CDR3 DNA reads as TGTGCCAGCAGCTTGACCGGGACAGAGAACACTGAAGCTTTCTTT. This translates into CASSLTGTENTEAFF. The chain uses TRBV11-2 and TRBJ1-1; 7 positions agree with TRBD1. Germline V gives CDR1 SGHAT, CDR2 FQNNGV. The CDR3 consists of 15 residues. J lost 1 base, V lost 3 bases, and 5 bases had no gene match. Full variable domain (rest looked up from reference TRBV11-2 and TRBJ1-1): EAGVAQSPRYKIIEKRQSVAFWCNPISGHATLYWYQQILGQGPKLLIQFQNNGVVDDSQLPKDRFSAERLKGVDSTLKIQPAKLEDSAVYLCASSLTGTENTEAFFGQGTRLTVV.

The chain carries TRBV7-2 and TRBJ2-7; D is unclear. The CDR3 extends over 15 amino acids. V lost 3 bases and J 2 bases, leaving 14 bases between the germline ends. Looked up from germline, CDR1 is SGHTA and CDR2 is FQGNSA. Here the CDR3 reads CASSLSVAIPYEQYF. The CDR3 DNA sequence: TGTGCCAGCAGCTTGAGCGTCGCCATCCCCTACGAGCAGTACTTC.

This chain links TRBV27 with TRBJ1-1, with D tentatively TRBD1 (6 bases). Germline loops: CDR1 MNHEY, CDR2 SMNVEV (reference sequence). The V end lost 1 base, the J end lost 4 bases, and 10 bases lay between the germline ends. This CDR3 has 14 amino acids. This CDR3 is CASSLFGRGTEAFF. CDR3 DNA sequence: TGTGCCAGCAGTTTATTCGGCAGGGGCACTGAAGCTTTCTTT.

The chain couples TRBV2 to TRBJ1-4; 10 nucleotides align to TRBD1. The germline V gene encodes CDR1 SNHLY and CDR2 FYNNEI. The junction had 9 bases not matched to a gene; V was cut back by 9 bases and J by 8 bases. The CDR3 is 14 amino acids. CDR3 region: CARPPGTGDEKLFF. CDR3 nucleotides: TGTGCCAGACCCCCCGGGACAGGGGACGAAAAACTGTTTTTT.